A single TCR beta chain is shown here with its context. Data came from immunoSEQ multiplex PCR; TCRdb stores just in-frame clones and leaves some out. The table lists about 280,000 clones, roughly 89% of them singletons, with about 5.5% in the top ten. The sample is drawn from a study of blood T cell repertoires in COVID-19. The germline gives CDR1 MDHEN, CDR2 SYDVKM. The ends lost 5 bases at V and 8 bases at J; junction bases unmatched: 10. This CDR3 comprises 15 residues. The clonotype originates from a woman aged 35 to 49 who had recovered from COVID-19. The chain carries TRBV28 and TRBJ1-3; 9 bases are a match to TRBD1. Input material: PBMCs or T cells enriched from blood (not recorded which). The CDR3 sequence: CASSASQGARHTIYF. CDR3 nucleotide sequence: TGTGCCAGCAGTGCCTCACAGGGGGCGAGGCACACCATATATTTT. Combining the CDR3 with reference TRBV28 and TRBJ1-3 gives the whole variable domain DVKVTQSSRYLVKRTGEKVFLECVQDMDHENMFWYRQDPGLGLRLIYFSYDVKMKEKGDIPEGYSVSREKKERFSLILESASTNQTSMYLCASSASQGARHTIYFGEGSWLTVV.